The following is a T cell receptor (beta chain) sequence with its context. The target antigen is unknown. TCRs were sequenced from a few patients responding to pembrolizumab. CDR3 length equals 13 residues. V shed 2 bases and J shed 2 bases, with 7 bases lying between them. Looked up from germline, CDR1 is MNHNS and CDR2 is SASEGT. These data originate in a study of PD-1 blockade in mismatch repair-deficient tumors. Study-level points and caveats: Tumor-resident clones, often absent from pretreatment blood, expanded after pembrolizumab and then contracted.

TCRdb keeps only in-frame clones here, not all; method: immunoSEQ multiplex PCR. The top ten hold 6.3% of the sample, which has about 100,000 clones, about four fifths seen once. The sequences come from peripheral blood, collected 35 to 37 weeks after starting pembrolizumab. This clonotype was sampled from an adult with mismatch repair-deficient cancer. The chain has TRBV6-1 and TRBJ2-7; D gene ambiguous. CDR3 bases: TGTGCCAGCAGTGAACTCCAGCCCTACGAGCAGTACTTC. It encodes CASSELQPYEQYF.